The 22 T cell receptor beta chains below come from one sample, sequenced in a study of Ad26.COV2.S vaccination and SARS-CoV-2 variants. This sample's treatment: 15 to 20 received Ad26.COV2.S at low or high dose, single or two shots; roughly five received placebo; per-sample allocation not given. Vaccine and placebo recipients were sampled on day 63 after the first injection. Measured with immunoSEQ multiplex PCR; TCRdb has only the in-frame clones, and not every one. Among about 350,000 clones, approximately 86% were seen once, and the ten largest hold about 11%. The sample here was peripheral blood, taken in a trial of Ad26.COV2.S vaccine versus placebo. The receptors were gathered from a person aged 18-60 years who received the Ad26.COV2.S COVID-19 vaccine or a placebo.

V and J are TRBV30 and TRBJ1-1; D call uncertain. V lost 0 bases, J lost 0 bases, and 5 bases lay in between. The germline CDR1 and CDR2 sequences are GTSNPN and SVGIG (reference sequence). This CDR3 has 13 amino acids. CDR3 coding DNA: TGTGCCTGGAGTGTAAAGTTGAACACTGAAGCTTTCTTT. Amino acid sequence: CAWSVKLNTEAFF. Full variable domain (remainder filled in from reference TRBV30 and TRBJ1-1): SQTIHQWPATLVQPVGSPLSLECTVEGTSNPNLYWYRQAAGRGLQLLFYSVGIGQISSEVPQNLSASRPQDRQFILSSKKLLLSDSGFYLCAWSVKLNTEAFFGQGTRLTVV.

The rearrangement links TRBV19 to TRBJ2-7; D unresolved. Trimming removed 5 bases from V and 6 bases from J, with 8 bases in between. Germline-derived CDR1 and CDR2 are LNHDA and SQIVND (reference sequence). The CDR3 contains 11 residues. CDR3 region: CASSAGVEQYF. The CDR3 region has the DNA TGTGCCAGTAGTGCAGGTGTCGAGCAGTACTTC.

CDR3 residues: CASSHGPGNEQFF. CDR3 nucleotides: TGCGCCAGCAGCCATGGTCCGGGGAATGAGCAGTTCTTC. The gene calls are TRBV5-1 and TRBJ2-1; possible D gene TRBD2, 5 bases. Trimming shortened V by 4 bases and J by 7 bases, and 12 bases separated the two germline ends. Germline assignment: CDR1 SGHRS and CDR2 YFSETQ. The CDR3 contains 13 residues.

The V call is TRBV19, the J call TRBJ2-7; TRBD1 agrees at 9 bases. The junction had 2 bases not matched to a gene; V was cut back by 5 bases and J by 0 bases. This CDR3 is 14 amino acids long. Germline CDR1 LNHDA, CDR2 SQIVND (reference sequence). This CDR3 is CASSGQGTSYEQYF. The CDR3 DNA sequence: TGTGCCAGTAGTGGACAGGGGACCTCCTACGAGCAGTACTTC.

To note about this clone: This sample also contains other DNA sequences that code for the same CDR3. The chain carries TRBV7-9 and TRBJ1-4, with 10 bases fitting TRBD1. Trimming at V came to 5 bases and at J to 8 bases, leaving 5 bases not matched to a gene. The CDR3 runs 14 residues. Germline CDR1 SEHNR, CDR2 FQNEAQ (reference sequence). The CDR3: CASSPGQGFEKLFF. As DNA, the CDR3 is TGTGCCAGCAGCCCGGGACAGGGGTTCGAAAAACTGTTTTTT.

The rearrangement uses TRBV27 and TRBJ2-1; 9 nucleotides align to TRBD2. Trimming cost V 3 bases and J 9 bases; bases outside gene matches: 6. The CDR3 runs to 14 residues. Germline values: CDR1 MNHEY, CDR2 SMNVEV (reference sequence). The DNA for the CDR3 is TGTGCCAGCAGTTTTGGCGGGGGGGCGCCTGAGCAGTTCTTC. Translation: CASSFGGGAPEQFF.

This chain links TRBV5-1 with TRBJ2-6; D uncertain. Trimming removed 0 bases from V and 0 bases from J, with 7 bases in between. The CDR3 runs 16 residues. From germline, CDR1 is SGHRS and CDR2 YFSETQ. This CDR3 is CASSLEGPSGANVLTF. CDR3 nucleotides: TGCGCCAGCAGCTTGGAGGGCCCCTCTGGGGCCAACGTCCTGACTTTC. The entire variable domain, with the rest obtained from reference TRBV5-1 and TRBJ2-6, is as follows: KAGVTQTPRYLIKTRGQQVTLSCSPISGHRSVSWYQQTPGQGLQFLFEYFSETQRNKGNFPGRFSGRQFSNSRSEMNVSTLELGDSALYLCASSLEGPSGANVLTFGAGSRLTVL.

This rearrangement joins TRBV5-8 to TRBJ2-1; D is perhaps TRBD1 or TRBD2 (5 bases each). The germline V gene encodes CDR1 SGHTS and CDR2 YDEGEE. This CDR3 spans 16 amino acids. The V end lost 4 bases, the J end lost 0 bases, and 14 bases lay between the germline ends. The chain's CDR3 is CASSIGGGSSYNEQFF. CDR3 DNA sequence: TGTGCCAGCAGCATTGGTGGGGGAAGCTCCTACAATGAGCAGTTCTTC.

The rearrangement uses TRBV6-6 and TRBJ1-2; no firm D call. CDR3 size: 13 residues. The ends were cut back, 7 bases at V and 7 bases at J, with 16 bases in the middle. The germline gives CDR1 MNHNY, CDR2 SVGAGI (reference sequence). Here the CDR3 reads CASIGGLVGGYTF. Written as DNA, the CDR3 is TGTGCCAGCATCGGCGGGTTGGTGGGTGGCTACACCTTC.

J is TRBJ2-7 and V is TRBV3-1 (or the pseudogene TRBV3-2); D unclear. V was cut by 0 bases and J by 6 bases, with 9 bases left in between. The CDR3 is 13 residues long. Per germline, CDR1 LGHDT and CDR2 YNNKEL (reference sequence). The CDR3 bases are TGTGCCAGCAGCCAAGAGATTAGTACCGAGCAGTACTTC. It encodes CASSQEISTEQYF.

The gene calls are TRBV3-1 (or the pseudogene TRBV3-2) and TRBJ2-7, with no clear D. CDR1 and CDR2 (germline): LGHDT, YNNKEL (reference sequence). V lost 6 bases, J lost 5 bases, and 8 bases lay in between. The CDR3 length is 11 residues. This CDR3 is CASSRSDEQYF. DNA of the CDR3: TGTGCCAGCAGTCGATCCGACGAGCAGTACTTC.

The V call is TRBV3-1 (or the pseudogene TRBV3-2), the J call TRBJ2-1; 7 nucleotides line up with TRBD2. V shed 0 bases, J shed 6 bases, and the junction held 8 bases outside the gene matches. Germline V gene sequence: CDR1 LGHDT, CDR2 YNNKEL (reference sequence). CDR3 size: 16 residues. The CDR3 DNA reads as TGTGCCAGCAGCCAAGAATTGGCGGGGAGGGGCAATGAGCAGTTCTTC. It yields the protein CASSQELAGRGNEQFF.

The chain couples TRBV7-3 to TRBJ2-3, with 12 bases matching TRBD2. CDR1 and CDR2 from the germline V gene are SGHTA and FQGTGA. The CDR3 consists of 18 residues. V gave up 4 bases and J gave up 6 bases; unmatched junction bases: 14. CDR3 coding DNA: TGTGCCAGCAGCTCCCAAGCCCTGACTAGCGGGAGAATGGATACGCAGTATTTT. Encoded protein: CASSSQALTSGRMDTQYF.

The gene calls are TRBV9 and TRBJ2-7, with 11 bases identical to TRBD1. CDR1 and CDR2 (germline): SGDLS, YYNGEE. CDR3 length: 16 amino acids. V shed 4 bases and J 4 bases; nucleotides not matched to a gene: 10. The CDR3 region is CASSPSDGTGGYEQYF. CDR3 nucleotides: TGTGCCAGCAGCCCTAGTGACGGGACAGGGGGTTACGAGCAGTACTTC.

The chain couples TRBV28 to TRBJ1-2; TRBD1 might be the D (6 bases). This CDR3 region has 15 residues. Germline CDR1 is MDHEN and CDR2 is SYDVKM. Between the trimmed V and J ends, which lost 5 bases and 1 base, there was a span of 14 bases. The CDR3 region has the DNA TGTGCCAGCAGTGACGGACAGCGCCTTAACTATGGCTACACCTTC. It yields the protein CASSDGQRLNYGYTF.

The chain recombines TRBV4-1 with TRBJ2-7; a weak D match, TRBD1 (6 bases). The germline V gene has CDR1 MGHRA and CDR2 YSYEKL. The CDR3 spans 13 residues. V was shortened by 2 bases and J by 3 bases, with 8 bases between the two germline ends. CDR3 residues: CASSQWDNYEQYF. The CDR3 DNA reads TGCGCCAGCAGCCAATGGGACAACTACGAGCAGTACTTC.

The chain carries TRBV18 and TRBJ2-7; no clear D gene. This CDR3 contains 14 residues. V was shortened by 2 bases and J by 4 bases, with 12 bases between the two germline ends. In germline, CDR1 is KGHSH, CDR2 LQKENI. Written as DNA, the CDR3 is TGTGCCAGCTCACCAAGTGGGGAACAGTACGAGCAGTACTTC. It yields the protein CASSPSGEQYEQYF.

This chain uses TRBV3-1 (or the pseudogene TRBV3-2) with TRBJ1-2; D is possibly TRBD1 (6 bases). The CDR3 has 15 amino acids. Looked up from germline, CDR1 is LGHDT and CDR2 is YNNKEL (reference sequence). V lost 3 bases, J lost 2 bases, and 13 bases lay in between. Here the CDR3 reads CASSHTGGGNYGYTF. The DNA for the CDR3 is TGTGCCAGCAGCCACACGGGAGGGGGGAACTATGGCTACACCTTC.

The chain recombines TRBV28 with TRBJ1-4; maybe TRBD1 (5 bases). The V end was cut by 3 bases, the J end by 6 bases, with 14 bases between. This CDR3 spans 15 amino acids. Germline CDR1 and CDR2: MDHEN and SYDVKM. CDR3 region: CASSFSGRVYEKLFF. The CDR3 bases are TGTGCCAGCAGTTTTTCGGGCAGGGTATATGAAAAACTGTTTTTT.

This clone was picked up one time. This chain joins TRBV10-2 and TRBJ2-1, with D possibly matching TRBD1 (6 bases). Germline values: CDR1 WSHSY, CDR2 SAAADI. The CDR3 sequence is 15 residues long. Trimming removed 4 bases at V and 9 bases at J, with 19 bases between. The CDR3 is CASSAPGTYNSEQFF. CDR3 coding DNA: TGCGCCAGCAGTGCCCCCGGGACATATAATTCTGAGCAGTTCTTC.

The V and J genes are TRBV4-2 and TRBJ1-1; TRBD1 matches 7 bases. Germline values: CDR1 LGHNA, CDR2 YNFKEQ. The CDR3 has 19 amino acids. With V trimmed by 4 bases and J by 0 bases, 17 bases remained unmatched. The CDR3 bases are TGTGCCAGCAGCCGCCGGGGGGGAGGGGGCGACCTCCTGAACACTGAAGCTTTCTTT. Amino acids: CASSRRGGGGDLLNTEAFF.

The J gene is TRBJ2-7, the V gene TRBV18; D assignment may be TRBD1 or TRBD2 (6 bases each). Per germline, CDR1 KGHSH and CDR2 LQKENI. This CDR3 has 15 residues. Trimming pared 2 bases from V and 5 bases from J, leaving 16 bases between. The CDR3 spells CASSPFGGGVDEQYF. CDR3 in DNA: TGTGCCAGCTCACCATTCGGAGGGGGTGTTGACGAGCAGTACTTC.